This passage covers 9 T cell receptor delta chains from one sample sequenced in a study of gamma-delta chains in newborns, infants, children. TCRdb reapplied CATT to the reads. Of around 5,000 delta-chain clones listed, about 2.9% are singletons. Sequenced: blood. These receptors all stem from a child who was a newborn, infant or young child, either healthy, febrile or measles-vaccinated (not recorded which).

The gene calls are TRDV2 and TRDJ3; 13 bases fit TRDD3. J was trimmed by 2 bases and V by 3 bases; bases with no gene match: 9. Germline V CDR1 and CDR2: GEAIGNYY, EKD. The CDR3 covers 20 residues. CDR3 DNA sequence: TGTGCCTGTGACCCCCTACTGGGGGATACGCACCCCTGGGACACCCGACAGATGTTTTTC. Its protein is CACDPLLGDTHPWDTRQMFF.

This clone was seen more than once but under ten times. The chain is built from TRDV2 and TRDJ1; 13 bases are shared with TRDD3. Germline lookup yields CDR1 GEAIGNYY and CDR2 EKD. This CDR3 spans 15 amino acids. V gave up 2 bases and J gave up 4 bases; unmatched junction bases: 3. The CDR3 here is CACDNWGIRGDKLIF. The CDR3, as DNA: TGTGCCTGTGACAACTGGGGGATACGAGGCGATAAACTCATCTTT.

There are a few counts of this clone. Since a far larger clone is one base different, this is likely a read error. In the same sample, other DNA sequences code for this CDR3. The rearrangement links TRDV2 to TRDJ2; 10 nucleotides match TRDD3. Germline CDR1 reads GEAIGNYY; CDR2 reads EKD. There are 19 residues in the CDR3. DNA of the CDR3: TGTGCCTGCGACAGGGTACTGGGGGATTCCCAAGCTTTGACAGCACAACTCTTCTTT. Translating it yields CACDRVLGDSQALTAQLFF.

This clone has only a few counts. This chain connects TRAV29/DV5 to TRDJ1; D unresolved. The V end lost 1 base, the J end lost 3 bases, and 13 bases lay between the germline ends. This CDR3 comprises 14 residues. Germline CDR1 reads NSMFDY; CDR2 reads ISSIKDK. CDR3 in amino acids: CAASSQKIPDKLIF. DNA of the CDR3: TGTGCAGCAAGCTCACAGAAAATCCCCGATAAACTCATCTTT.

This chain connects TRDV1 to TRDJ1; D is undetermined. Germline V gene lookup returns CDR1 TSWWSYY and CDR2 QGS. V lost 6 bases and J 0 bases, leaving 23 bases between the germline ends. CDR3 length: 18 amino acids. CDR3 DNA: TGTGCTCTTGGAATTAACACTAATCGTAGACCGTACACCGATAAACTCATCTTT. Its protein product is CALGINTNRRPYTDKLIF.

This clone was picked up a small number of times. V is TRDV1 and J is TRDJ3; D is uncertain. The CDR3 consists of 22 residues. Germline V lookup: CDR1 TSWWSYY, CDR2 QGS. The germline V and J ends were trimmed by 2 bases and 1 base, with 24 bases remaining between them. CDR3 coding DNA: TGTGCTCTTGGGGAAAAAAACCCCTATCTGGCCGACCGGTCCTGGGACACCCGACAGATGTTTTTC. Residues: CALGEKNPYLADRSWDTRQMFF.

This clone has only a few counts. A much larger clone differs from this one at a single base, so this may be a read error. Other DNA sequences in the same sample also yield this CDR3. J is TRDJ3 and V is TRDV2; TRDD3 matches at 10 bases. The V gene's germline CDR1 is GEAIGNYY and CDR2 EKD. V was pared by 0 bases and J by 0 bases, with 1 base of the junction left unmatched. The CDR3 has 18 amino acids. The DNA for the CDR3 is TGTGCCTGTGACACCGGGGGATACGGCTCCTGGGACACCCGACAGATGTTTTTC. Amino acids: CACDTGGYGSWDTRQMFF.

J is TRDJ3 and V is TRDV2; 7 bases fit TRDD3. This CDR3 has 18 residues. V dropped 1 base and J dropped 1; count of bases not matched to a gene: 6. Germline V gives CDR1 GEAIGNYY, CDR2 EKD. The CDR3 DNA sequence: TGTGCCTGTGACACAGTGGGGGAGTTATCCTGGGACACCCGACAGATGTTTTTC. Translated, it gives CACDTVGELSWDTRQMFF.

Comments on this clone: The junction does not match germline at one end; this may be a read error. This chain joins TRDV2 and TRDJ1, with D possibly TRDD3 on 6 matching bases. The length of the CDR3 is 17 residues. Germline assignment: CDR1 GEAIGNYY and CDR2 EKD. Written as DNA, the CDR3 is TGTGCCTGTGACACTTCCTGGGGTTTATCGTACACCGATAAATTCATCTTT. Translated: CACDTSWGLSYTDKFIF.